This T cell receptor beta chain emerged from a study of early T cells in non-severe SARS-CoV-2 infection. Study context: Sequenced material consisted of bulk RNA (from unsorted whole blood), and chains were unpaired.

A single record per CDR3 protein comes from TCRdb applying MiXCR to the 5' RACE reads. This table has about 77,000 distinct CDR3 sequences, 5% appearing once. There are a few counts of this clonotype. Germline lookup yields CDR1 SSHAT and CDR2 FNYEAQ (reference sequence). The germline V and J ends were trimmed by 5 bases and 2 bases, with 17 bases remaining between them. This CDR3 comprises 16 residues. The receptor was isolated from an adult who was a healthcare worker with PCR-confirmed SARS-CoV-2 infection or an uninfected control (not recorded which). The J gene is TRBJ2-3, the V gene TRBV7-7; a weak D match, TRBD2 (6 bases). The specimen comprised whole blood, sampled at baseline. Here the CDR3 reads CASSPMAASVTDTQYF. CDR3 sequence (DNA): TGTGCCAGCAGCCCAATGGCAGCTAGCGTCACAGATACGCAGTATTTT.